Following are 14 T cell receptor beta chains from one sample sequenced in a study of blood T cell repertoires in COVID-19. The table came from immunoSEQ multiplex PCR; TCRdb's copy has only in-frame clones and leaves some out. The sample has roughly 250,000 clones; 70% to 90% are singletons. Sequenced material: peripheral blood. The receptor set was obtained from a middle-aged woman with acute or convalescent COVID-19.

This clone was recorded once. The CDR3 region has the DNA TGTGCCATCAGTGTATCAGGGCTCACTGAAGCTTTCTTT. It is translated as CAISVSGLTEAFF. V and J are TRBV10-3 and TRBJ1-1; TRBD1 might be the D (5 bases). From germline, CDR1 is ENHRY and CDR2 SYGVKD. The ends were cut back, 4 bases at V and 4 bases at J, with 10 bases in the middle. This CDR3 has 13 amino acids.

As to this clone: Just one base apart from a much larger clone, this may be a read error. The CDR3, as DNA: TGTGCCAGCGGGACAGGGCTTAATCAGCCCCAGCATTTT. Its translation: CASGTGLNQPQHF. This chain uses TRBV2 with TRBJ1-5; 9 bases are a match to TRBD1. Trimming at V came to 8 bases and at J to 4 bases, leaving 3 bases not matched to a gene. Per the germline V gene, CDR1 is SNHLY and CDR2 is FYNNEI. The CDR3 length is 13 residues.

This clone showed up just a few times. The CDR3 sequence: CATSRTGTAEAFF. The CDR3 coding sequence is TGTGCCACCAGCAGAACTGGGACAGCTGAAGCTTTCTTT. V gene TRBV15 combines with J gene TRBJ1-1, with 7 nucleotides matching TRBD1. Trimming took 2 bases from V and 6 from J; bases not matched to a gene: 3. The CDR3 extends over 13 amino acids. Germline CDR1 and CDR2: LNHNV and YYDKDF (reference sequence).

This chain links TRBV15 with TRBJ1-3, with D perhaps TRBD1 (5 bases). Trimming removed 5 bases at V and 2 bases at J, with 19 bases between. CDR3 length equals 17 residues. Germline-derived CDR1 and CDR2 are LNHNV and YYDKDF (reference sequence). The CDR3 sequence is CATSVKKSRVAGNTIYF. The CDR3 DNA is TGTGCCACCAGCGTCAAAAAGAGCAGGGTGGCTGGAAACACCATATATTTT.

This clone showed up just once. This rearrangement joins TRBV7-6 to TRBJ2-1; 11 positions agree with TRBD2. The germline V gene encodes CDR1 SGHVS and CDR2 FNYEAQ. The CDR3 has 14 residues. Unmatched junction bases numbered 2, after V lost 3 bases and J lost 7 bases. The CDR3 here is CASSFLAGGNEQFF. The CDR3 DNA sequence: TGTGCCAGCAGCTTCCTAGCGGGGGGAAATGAGCAGTTCTTC.

The chain has TRBV5-1 and TRBJ1-1, with D perhaps matching TRBD1 (5 bases). The V end was cut by 0 bases, the J end by 7 bases, with 13 bases between. This CDR3 has 14 amino acids. CDR1 and CDR2 from the germline V gene are SGHRS and YFSETQ. CDR3 nucleotides: TGCGCCAGCAGCTTGGGGCAGGGTAAGGATGAAGCTTTCTTT. It is translated as CASSLGQGKDEAFF.

This clone was picked up a small number of times. J is TRBJ1-2 and V is TRBV5-1; 9 bases map to TRBD1. The CDR3 has 12 residues. V shed 4 bases, J shed 5 bases, and the junction held 0 bases outside the gene matches. CDR1 and CDR2 from the germline V gene are SGHRS and YFSETQ. The CDR3 DNA sequence: TGCGCCAGCAGCGGACAGGGGTATGGCTACACCTTC. Translated: CASSGQGYGYTF.

This chain joins TRBV5-4 and TRBJ2-2; 8 bases agree with TRBD1. The CDR3 contains 14 residues. Germline loops: CDR1 SGHNT, CDR2 YYREEE (reference sequence). V lost 3 bases to trimming and J lost 5 bases; unmatched junction nucleotides: 3. The chain's CDR3 is CASSWTGMTGELFF. In DNA, the CDR3 is TGTGCCAGCAGCTGGACAGGGATGACCGGGGAGCTGTTTTTT.

The chain links TRBV6-1 to TRBJ2-3; D is unresolved. Germline CDR1 MNHNS, CDR2 SASEGT. V was cut by 1 base and J by 2 bases, with 10 bases left in between. The CDR3 consists of 15 residues. CDR3: CASSEEGGITDTQYF. DNA for the CDR3: TGTGCCAGCAGTGAAGAAGGCGGTATCACAGATACGCAGTATTTT.

The chain has TRBV6-6 and TRBJ1-2; 9 bases are shared with TRBD1. V dropped 6 bases and J dropped 4; count of bases not matched to a gene: 12. This CDR3 region has 16 residues. Germline CDR1 and CDR2: MNHNY and SVGAGI (reference sequence). The CDR3 DNA sequence: TGTGCCAGCAGCCCGCTTACAGGGGGCGCCAGCTATGGCTACACCTTC. Its translation is CASSPLTGGASYGYTF.

The rearrangement uses TRBV5-5 and TRBJ1-4; maybe TRBD1 (5 bases). The CDR3 runs 15 residues. V lost 3 bases and J lost 8, with 17 bases in between. Germline lookup yields CDR1 SGHKS and CDR2 YYEKEE (reference sequence). CDR3: CASSSDPTGTEKLFF. Here the CDR3 DNA reads TGTGCCAGCAGCTCTGACCCTACAGGAACCGAAAAACTGTTTTTT.

The V and J genes are TRBV25-1 and TRBJ1-4, with D unresolved. V was shortened by 0 bases and J by 8 bases, with 16 bases between the two germline ends. The CDR3 loop spans 16 amino acids. CDR1 and CDR2 (germline): MGHDK, SYGVNS. The CDR3 loop reads CASSEYFFNGKEKLFF. DNA of the CDR3: TGTGCCAGCAGTGAATATTTTTTCAATGGCAAAGAAAAACTGTTTTTT.

The chain joins TRBV5-1 to TRBJ1-2; 10 nucleotides match TRBD1. The junction had 8 bases not matched to a gene; V was cut back by 0 bases and J by 9 bases. CDR1 and CDR2 (germline): SGHRS, YFSETQ. This CDR3 spans 15 amino acids. The CDR3 DNA reads TGCGCCAGCAGCTTGGAACCCGGGACAGGGGTACGCTACACCTTC. This codes for CASSLEPGTGVRYTF.

The rearrangement links TRBV5-1 to TRBJ1-4; TRBD1 matches 10 bases. The CDR3 contains 18 residues. Germline assignment: CDR1 SGHRS and CDR2 YFSETQ. With V trimmed by 4 bases and J by 7 bases, 16 bases remained unmatched. The CDR3 here is CASSPYRGTGATPEKLFF. CDR3 nucleotide sequence: TGCGCCAGCAGCCCGTACCGAGGGACAGGGGCGACCCCTGAAAAACTGTTTTTT.